This T cell receptor beta chain is drawn from a study of spatial heterogeneity in lung cancer. Study in general: Samples were donated by 72 untreated early-stage non-small cell lung cancer patients.

After removal of 0 bases from V and 5 bases from J, the junction contained 4 bases not matched to a gene. Germline V lookup: CDR1 SGHNT, CDR2 YYREEE (reference sequence). The CDR3 extends over 15 amino acids. The time point is: blood at routine non-recurrence follow-up after resection. Frozen PBMC, nontumor lung or tumor provided whole RNA, which was sequenced unsorted. This clonotype was seen ten or more times. Every TCR cDNA molecule bore a unique molecular identifier. MiXCR was run by TCRdb on the 5' RACE reads, yielding one entry per CDR3 protein. The sample includes about 52,000 distinct CDR3 sequences, 7.4% seen only once; the top ten take less than 45%.

The rearrangement links TRBV5-4 to TRBJ1-1, with 10 bases that match TRBD1. Sequencing was performed on PBMCs, taken at follow-up. The receptor's source is a female donor with early-stage non-small cell lung cancer. The CDR3 here is CASSLGTGGGTEAFF. The DNA for the CDR3 is TGTGCCAGCAGCTTGGGGACAGGGGGTGGGACTGAAGCTTTCTTT.